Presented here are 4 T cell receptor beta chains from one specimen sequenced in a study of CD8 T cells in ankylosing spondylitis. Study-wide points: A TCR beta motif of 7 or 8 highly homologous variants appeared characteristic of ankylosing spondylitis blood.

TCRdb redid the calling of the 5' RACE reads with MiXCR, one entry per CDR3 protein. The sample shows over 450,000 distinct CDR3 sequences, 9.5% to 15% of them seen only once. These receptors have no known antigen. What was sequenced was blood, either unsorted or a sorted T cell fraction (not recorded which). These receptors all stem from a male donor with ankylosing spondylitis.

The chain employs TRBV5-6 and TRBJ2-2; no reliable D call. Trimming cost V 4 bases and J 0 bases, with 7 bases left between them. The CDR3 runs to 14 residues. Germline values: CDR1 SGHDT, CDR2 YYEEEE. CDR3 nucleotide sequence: TGTGCCAGCAGCCCCACAACGAACACCGGGGAGCTGTTTTTT. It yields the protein CASSPTTNTGELFF. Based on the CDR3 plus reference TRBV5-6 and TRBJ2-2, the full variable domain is DAGVTQSPTHLIKTRGQQVTLRCSPKSGHDTVSWYQQALGQGPQFIFQYYEEEERQRGNFPDRFSGHQFPNYSSELNVNALLLGDSALYLCASSPTTNTGELFFGEGSRLTVL.

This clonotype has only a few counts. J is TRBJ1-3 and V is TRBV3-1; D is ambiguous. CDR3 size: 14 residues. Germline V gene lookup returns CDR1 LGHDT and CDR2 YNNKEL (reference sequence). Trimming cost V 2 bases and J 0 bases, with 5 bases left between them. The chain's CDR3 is CASSQRASGNTIYF. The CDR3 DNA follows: TGTGCCAGCAGCCAAAGGGCCTCTGGAAACACCATATATTTT.

The DNA for the CDR3 is TGCGCCAGCAGCCAGCCAACTGGCTACACCTTC. Translating gives CASSQPTGYTF. The rearrangement joins TRBV4-1 to TRBJ1-2; D unclear. The V end lost 3 bases, the J end lost 7 bases, and 6 bases lay between the germline ends. The CDR3 covers 11 residues. Per the germline V gene, CDR1 is MGHRA and CDR2 is YSYEKL.

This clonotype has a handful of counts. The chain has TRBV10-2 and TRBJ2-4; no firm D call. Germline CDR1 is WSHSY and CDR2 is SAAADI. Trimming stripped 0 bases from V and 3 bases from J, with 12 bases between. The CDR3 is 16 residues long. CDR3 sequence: CASSESTWGNKNIQYF. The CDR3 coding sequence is TGCGCCAGCAGTGAGTCGACTTGGGGTAACAAAAACATTCAGTACTTC.